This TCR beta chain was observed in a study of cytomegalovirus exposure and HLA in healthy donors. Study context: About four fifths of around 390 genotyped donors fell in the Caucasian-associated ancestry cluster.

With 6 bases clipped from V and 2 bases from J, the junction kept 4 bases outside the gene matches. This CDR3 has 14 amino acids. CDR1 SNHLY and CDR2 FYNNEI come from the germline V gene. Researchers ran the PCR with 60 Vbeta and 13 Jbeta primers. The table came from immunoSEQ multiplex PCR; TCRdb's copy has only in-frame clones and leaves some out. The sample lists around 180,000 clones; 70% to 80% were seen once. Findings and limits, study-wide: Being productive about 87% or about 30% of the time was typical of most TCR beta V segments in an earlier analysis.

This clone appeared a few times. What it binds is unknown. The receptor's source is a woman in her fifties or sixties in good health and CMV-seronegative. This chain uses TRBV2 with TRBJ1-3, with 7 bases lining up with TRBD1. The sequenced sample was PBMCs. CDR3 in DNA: TGTGCCAGCAGCGCTGGACAGGCTGGAAACACCATATATTTT. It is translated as CASSAGQAGNTIYF.